These 12 T cell receptor beta chains share one sample of origin, sequenced in a study of vaccination and CD4 T cells after COVID-19. Sequenced with the Oncomine TCR Beta short-read assay was DNA taken from cultured CD4+ T cells. CD4+ T cells were cultured, and genomic DNA was extracted from them. MiXCR, applied by TCRdb to the PCR reads, yields one record per CDR3 protein. In the table there are 6,900 or so distinct CDR3 sequences, around 33% of which are singletons. These receptors have no known antigen. Specified treatment: roughly ten-day PBMC culture with coronavirus spike peptide pools or control peptides (ViraFEST assay). Before the COVID-19 pandemic (2011-2018), CD4+ T cells were obtained from the unexposed donor. Sequenced: CD4+ T cells from blood, cultured in vitro. Receptor source: a human donor in good health.

The V call is TRBV28, the J call TRBJ1-1; D may be TRBD1 (6 bases). The ends were cut back, 5 bases at V and 3 bases at J, with 16 bases in the middle. This CDR3 has 15 amino acids. Germline assignment: CDR1 MDHEN and CDR2 SYDVKM. CDR3 in DNA: TGTGCCAGCAGTCCGGTTGGTGAGGGGGACACTGAAGCTTTCTTT. This codes for CASSPVGEGDTEAFF.

The chain employs TRBV7-9 and TRBJ2-7, with D unresolved. Germline values: CDR1 SEHNR, CDR2 FQNEAQ (reference sequence). V was clipped by 5 bases and J by 2 bases, with 13 bases between them. This CDR3 is built from 14 residues. The CDR3 sequence is CASSPIEPPYEQYF. The CDR3 nucleotides read TGTGCCAGCAGCCCGATAGAACCCCCCTACGAGCAGTACTTC.

J is TRBJ2-5 and V is TRBV14; unclear D gene. The CDR3 is made up of 12 amino acids. The V and J ends lost 4 bases and 4 bases respectively, with 7 bases between them. In germline, CDR1 is SGHDN, CDR2 FVKESK. The CDR3 region is CASSPSPETQYF. The CDR3 DNA reads as TGTGCCAGCAGCCCCTCCCCAGAGACCCAGTACTTC. The full variable domain, its missing parts supplied by reference TRBV14 and TRBJ2-5, is EAGVTQFPSHSVIEKGQTVTLRCDPISGHDNLYWYRRVMGKEIKFLLHFVKESKQDESGMPNNRFLAERTGGTYSTLKVQPAELEDSGVYFCASSPSPETQYFGPGTRLLVL.

This clonotype showed up just a few times. The chain combines TRBV6-1 with TRBJ2-5; D is perhaps TRBD1 (6 bases). This CDR3 comprises 15 residues. CDR1 is MNHNS and CDR2 is SASEGT in the germline V gene. V gave up 2 bases and J gave up 2 bases, with 12 bases separating them. CDR3 coding DNA: TGTGCCAGCAGTGAAACAGGGTGGATTCAAGAGACCCAGTACTTC. Residues: CASSETGWIQETQYF.

The V gene is TRBV7-2, the J gene TRBJ2-7, with 8 bases fitting TRBD2. The J segment lost 6 bases and the V segment lost 3 bases, leaving 7 bases of the junction unmatched. CDR3 length: 14 amino acids. The germline gives CDR1 SGHTA, CDR2 FQGNSA. The CDR3 DNA is TGTGCCAGCAGCTTGATTCGGGCGGGAGGCGAGCAGTACTTC. Amino acids: CASSLIRAGGEQYF.

A word on this clonotype: One end of the junction is discordant with germline, which a read error may explain. This sequence joins TRBV11-2 and TRBJ1-2; a possible D gene is TRBD1 (6 bases). CDR3 length: 12 residues. The germline CDR1 and CDR2 sequences are SGHAT and FQNNGV. CDR3 nucleotides: TGTGCCAGCACCTTAGGGGGATCTGGCTACACCTTC. The encoded protein is CASTLGGSGYTF.

This clonotype showed up just a few times. The V call is TRBV6-1, the J call TRBJ2-7; TRBD2 matches 9 bases. The germline CDR1 and CDR2 sequences are MNHNS and SASEGT. Unmatched junction bases numbered 3, after V lost 0 bases and J lost 3 bases. This CDR3 contains 15 residues. As DNA, the CDR3 is TGTGCCAGCAGTGAAGCAGGGACTAGCTTCTACGAGCAGTACTTC. Protein product: CASSEAGTSFYEQYF.

The chain uses TRBV2 and TRBJ2-3, with TRBD2 matching over 9 bases. The CDR3 is made up of 14 amino acids. The V and J ends lost 7 bases and 0 bases, in that order; junction bases with no gene match: 2. The germline gives CDR1 SNHLY, CDR2 FYNNEI. CDR3 coding DNA: TGTGCCAGCATTAGCGGGGGAAGCACAGATACGCAGTATTTT. Encoded protein: CASISGGSTDTQYF. Variable domain in full (rest from reference TRBV2 and TRBJ2-3): EPEVTQTPSHQVTQMGQEVILRCVPISNHLYFYWYRQILGQKVEFLVSFYNNEISEKSEIFDDQFSVERPDGSNFTLKIRSTKLEDSAMYFCASISGGSTDTQYFGPGTRLTVL.

The chain is built from TRBV27 and TRBJ2-3, with 9 bases matching TRBD2. Germline-derived CDR1 and CDR2 are MNHEY and SMNVEV (reference sequence). There are 16 residues in the CDR3. The trim removed 5 bases at V and 5 bases at J, leaving 11 bases unmatched. The CDR3 DNA reads as TGTGCCAGCAGTCAGGTGGCGGGAGGGCCCATAGATACGCAGTATTTT. Translated: CASSQVAGGPIDTQYF.

The V gene is TRBV10-3, the J gene TRBJ2-7, with TRBD1 matching over 12 bases. V lost 2 bases and J lost 5; bases outside the gene matches: 7. Germline values: CDR1 ENHRY, CDR2 SYGVKD. The CDR3 sequence is 16 residues long. The CDR3 DNA reads as TGTGCCATCAGTGAGAGTGGGACAGGGGGCTTGGACGAGCAGTACTTC. This gives the protein CAISESGTGGLDEQYF.

The V gene is TRBV28, the J gene TRBJ2-2; TRBD1 might be the D (6 bases). The ends were cut back, 7 bases at V and 5 bases at J, with 14 bases in the middle. The CDR3 is 14 amino acids. Looked up from germline, CDR1 is MDHEN and CDR2 is SYDVKM. The CDR3 sequence is CASNKQGRTGELFF. CDR3 coding DNA: TGTGCCAGCAATAAACAGGGTAGAACCGGGGAGCTGTTTTTT. Based on the CDR3 plus reference TRBV28 and TRBJ2-2, the full variable domain is DVKVTQSSRYLVKRTGEKVFLECVQDMDHENMFWYRQDPGLGLRLIYFSYDVKMKEKGDIPEGYSVSREKKERFSLILESASTNQTSMYLCASNKQGRTGELFFGEGSRLTVL.

This clonotype was counted a few times. This chain joins TRBV6-1 and TRBJ2-7; D perhaps matches TRBD1 (5 bases). The V end was cut by 4 bases, the J end by 4 bases, with 8 bases between. The CDR3 has 12 residues. The germline V gene encodes CDR1 MNHNS and CDR2 SASEGT. DNA for the CDR3: TGTGCCAGCAGTGTCCAGGGATACGAGCAGTACTTC. Its translation: CASSVQGYEQYF.